These T cell receptor beta chains were read from a single sample in a study. Here immunoSEQ multiplex PCR was the method, and the copy in TCRdb shows in-frame clones only, minus some. The table records approximately 70,000 clones, around 95% of them present only once. The sample taken for sequencing was PBMCs. These receptors were collected from a middle-aged man with rheumatoid arthritis. The CDR3 runs from the conserved cysteine through the conserved F or W. Each record gives: D gene, J gene, clone size, V gene, CDR3 protein, CDR3 DNA. A D gene is named only where the DNA matches it firmly. Size values are once, few and many counts, or a class for expanded clones, and some rows have none.

D gene: TRBD1; J gene: TRBJ2-5; clone size: NA; V gene: TRBV5-1; CDR3 protein: CASSSDRGIQETQYF; CDR3 DNA: TGCGCCAGCAGCTCCGACAGGGGAATCCAAGAGACCCAGTACTTC
D gene: NA; J gene: TRBJ2-3; clone size: NA; V gene: TRBV25-1; CDR3 protein: CASSPVGDTQYF; CDR3 DNA: TGTGCCAGCAGCCCCGTTGGAGATACGCAGTATTTT
D gene: NA; J gene: TRBJ2-5; clone size: NA; V gene: TRBV18; CDR3 protein: CASSPPGGEGETQYF; CDR3 DNA: TGTGCCAGCTCACCACCGGGCGGGGAAGGGGAGACCCAGTACTTC
D gene: NA; J gene: TRBJ2-7; clone size: NA; V gene: TRBV5-4; CDR3 protein: CASSLGGLKQYF; CDR3 DNA: TGTGCCAGCAGCTTGGGGGGGTTGAAGCAGTACTTC
D gene: TRBD2; J gene: TRBJ2-5; clone size: NA; V gene: TRBV7-9; CDR3 protein: CASSERGPLETQYF; CDR3 DNA: TGTGCCAGCAGCGAGCGGGGGCCCTTGGAGACCCAGTACTTC
D gene: TRBD2; J gene: TRBJ2-7; clone size: NA; V gene: TRBV24-1; CDR3 protein: CATSDHGTSGRTYEQYF; CDR3 DNA: TGTGCCACCAGTGACCACGGGACTAGCGGGAGAACCTACGAGCAGTACTTC
D gene: TRBD1; J gene: TRBJ2-7; clone size: NA; V gene: TRBV19; CDR3 protein: CASNRPGQGIHEQYF; CDR3 DNA: TGTGCCAGTAACAGACCGGGACAGGGAATCCACGAGCAGTACTTC
D gene: TRBD1; J gene: TRBJ1-2; clone size: NA; V gene: TRBV29-1; CDR3 protein: CSVGRDRDSDGYTF; CDR3 DNA: TGCAGCGTTGGCCGGGACAGGGATAGTGATGGCTACACCTTC
D gene: NA; J gene: TRBJ1-2; clone size: NA; V gene: TRBV6-5; CDR3 protein: CASRFQNSGYTF; CDR3 DNA: TGTGCCAGCAGATTCCAGAACTCCGGCTACACCTTC
D gene: NA; J gene: TRBJ1-1; clone size: NA; V gene: TRBV27; CDR3 protein: CASSFGQGGRAFF; CDR3 DNA: TGTGCCAGCAGTTTTGGTCAGGGAGGTAGAGCTTTCTTT
D gene: NA; J gene: TRBJ2-3; clone size: NA; V gene: TRBV30; CDR3 protein: CAWNTGPSTDTQYF; CDR3 DNA: TGTGCCTGGAATACAGGGCCTAGCACAGATACGCAGTATTTT
D gene: NA; J gene: TRBJ1-2; clone size: once; V gene: TRBV7-6; CDR3 protein: CASSLRGYTF; CDR3 DNA: TGTGCCAGCAGCTTACGTGGCTACACCTTC
D gene: TRBD2; J gene: TRBJ2-1; clone size: NA; V gene: TRBV6-1; CDR3 protein: CASSEASGAYNEQFF; CDR3 DNA: TGTGCCAGCAGTGAAGCTAGCGGGGCCTACAATGAGCAGTTCTTC
D gene: NA; J gene: TRBJ2-7; clone size: NA; V gene: TRBV4-1; CDR3 protein: CASSPRGERGVVSYEQYF; CDR3 DNA: TGCGCCAGCAGCCCGAGGGGGGAGCGGGGCGTAGTTTCCTACGAGCAGTACTTC
D gene: NA; J gene: TRBJ2-7; clone size: NA; V gene: TRBV15; CDR3 protein: CATSGTPYEQYF; CDR3 DNA: TGTGCCACCAGTGGGACGCCCTACGAGCAGTACTTC
D gene: NA; J gene: TRBJ1-3; clone size: once; V gene: TRBV11-1; CDR3 protein: CASSPGTNSGNTIYF; CDR3 DNA: TGTGCCAGCAGCCCCGGGACCAACTCTGGAAACACCATATATTTT
D gene: TRBD2; J gene: TRBJ2-1; clone size: NA; V gene: TRBV28; CDR3 protein: CASAVVVLAGNEQFF; CDR3 DNA: TGTGCCAGCGCTGTTGTGGTGTTAGCGGGAAATGAGCAGTTCTTC
D gene: NA; J gene: TRBJ2-3; clone size: NA; V gene: TRBV25-1; CDR3 protein: CASSEGILGSTDTQYF; CDR3 DNA: TGTGCCAGCAGTGAAGGGATTCTTGGAAGCACAGATACGCAGTATTTT
D gene: NA; J gene: TRBJ1-4; clone size: NA; V gene: TRBV2; CDR3 protein: CASSVYEASAKLFF; CDR3 DNA: TGTGCCAGCAGTGTATATGAGGCTTCTGCAAAACTGTTTTTT
D gene: TRBD1; J gene: TRBJ1-2; clone size: NA; V gene: TRBV28; CDR3 protein: CASRGDRDRGPLYGYTF; CDR3 DNA: TGTGCCAGCAGGGGGGACCGGGACAGGGGGCCCCTCTATGGCTACACCTTC
D gene: NA; J gene: TRBJ2-4; clone size: NA; V gene: TRBV10-3; CDR3 protein: CAISERGELAKNIQYF; CDR3 DNA: TGTGCCATCAGTGAGAGAGGGGAACTAGCCAAAAACATTCAGTACTTC
D gene: NA; J gene: TRBJ2-7; clone size: NA; V gene: TRBV4-1; CDR3 protein: CASSEPNYEQYF; CDR3 DNA: TGCGCCAGCAGCGAGCCTAACTACGAGCAGTACTTC
D gene: TRBD2; J gene: TRBJ2-7; clone size: NA; V gene: TRBV29-1; CDR3 protein: CSVEAGHSGAFYEQYF; CDR3 DNA: TGCAGCGTTGAAGCGGGTCATAGCGGGGCCTTCTACGAGCAGTACTTC
D gene: TRBD2; J gene: TRBJ2-7; clone size: NA; V gene: TRBV14; CDR3 protein: CASSPIWRGGPYEQYF; CDR3 DNA: TGTGCCAGCAGCCCCATATGGCGGGGGGGCCCCTACGAGCAGTACTTC
D gene: NA; J gene: TRBJ2-1; clone size: NA; V gene: TRBV9; CDR3 protein: CASSDGGGSSYNEQFF; CDR3 DNA: TGTGCCAGCAGCGACGGAGGGGGGAGTAGTTATAATGAGCAGTTCTTC
D gene: NA; J gene: TRBJ2-7; clone size: NA; V gene: TRBV9; CDR3 protein: CASSVVLTHYEQYF; CDR3 DNA: TGTGCCAGCAGCGTAGTGCTAACCCACTACGAGCAGTACTTC
D gene: NA; J gene: TRBJ1-4; clone size: NA; V gene: TRBV27; CDR3 protein: CASSPLGQRNEKLFF; CDR3 DNA: TGTGCCAGCAGTCCCCTGGGGCAGAGAAATGAAAAACTGTTTTTT
D gene: NA; J gene: TRBJ2-7; clone size: NA; V gene: TRBV7-2; CDR3 protein: CASSLAFYEQYF; CDR3 DNA: TGTGCCAGCAGCTTAGCTTTCTACGAGCAGTACTTC
D gene: TRBD1; J gene: TRBJ1-3; clone size: NA; V gene: TRBV30; CDR3 protein: CAWSVGQGAGNTIYF; CDR3 DNA: TGTGCCTGGAGTGTAGGCCAGGGGGCTGGAAACACCATATATTTT
D gene: TRBD2; J gene: TRBJ2-2; clone size: once; V gene: TRBV5-1; CDR3 protein: CASSGLAGQNANTGELFF; CDR3 DNA: TGCGCCAGCAGCGGGCTAGCGGGGCAAAACGCGAACACCGGGGAGCTGTTTTTT
D gene: NA; J gene: TRBJ2-5; clone size: NA; V gene: TRBV7-9; CDR3 protein: CASSAPETQYF; CDR3 DNA: TGTGCCAGCAGCGCCCCAGAGACCCAGTACTTC
D gene: TRBD1; J gene: TRBJ1-5; clone size: NA; V gene: TRBV24-1; CDR3 protein: CATSEKGQGVEGNQPQHF; CDR3 DNA: TGTGCCACCAGTGAAAAGGGACAGGGGGTCGAGGGCAATCAGCCCCAGCATTTT
D gene: NA; J gene: TRBJ1-1; clone size: NA; V gene: TRBV30; CDR3 protein: CAYMNTEAFF; CDR3 DNA: TGTGCCTACATGAACACTGAAGCTTTCTTT
D gene: TRBD1; J gene: TRBJ2-7; clone size: once; V gene: TRBV5-1; CDR3 protein: CASSLGDREHEQYF; CDR3 DNA: TGCGCCAGCAGCTTGGGGGACAGGGAACACGAGCAGTACTTC
D gene: NA; J gene: TRBJ1-2; clone size: NA; V gene: TRBV25-1; CDR3 protein: CASSESRNNYGYTF; CDR3 DNA: TGTGCCAGCAGTGAATCCAGGAATAACTATGGCTACACCTTC
D gene: NA; J gene: TRBJ2-1; clone size: NA; V gene: TRBV9; CDR3 protein: CASSVVEYNEQFF; CDR3 DNA: TGTGCCAGCAGCGTAGTCGAGTACAATGAGCAGTTCTTC
D gene: NA; J gene: TRBJ1-5; clone size: NA; V gene: TRBV7-2; CDR3 protein: CASSPRRNQPQHF; CDR3 DNA: TGTGCCAGCAGCCCCCGGCGCAATCAGCCCCAGCATTTT
D gene: NA; J gene: TRBJ1-6; clone size: NA; V gene: TRBV27; CDR3 protein: CASSPALGSPLHF; CDR3 DNA: TGTGCCAGCAGTCCCGCGTTGGGGTCACCCCTCCACTTT
D gene: TRBD2; J gene: TRBJ2-2; clone size: NA; V gene: TRBV5-1; CDR3 protein: CASSLLAGETGELFF; CDR3 DNA: TGCGCCAGCAGCCTACTAGCGGGGGAGACCGGGGAGCTGTTTTTT
D gene: TRBD1; J gene: TRBJ1-5; clone size: NA; V gene: TRBV9; CDR3 protein: CASSEGTGLWQPQHF; CDR3 DNA: TGTGCCAGCAGCGAGGGGACAGGGTTGTGGCAGCCCCAGCATTTT
D gene: NA; J gene: TRBJ2-5; clone size: NA; V gene: TRBV19; CDR3 protein: CASSTQGGRETQYF; CDR3 DNA: TGTGCCAGTAGTACGCAGGGGGGGCGGGAGACCCAGTACTTC
D gene: NA; J gene: TRBJ2-5; clone size: NA; V gene: TRBV18; CDR3 protein: CASSPEQIQETQYF; CDR3 DNA: TGTGCCAGCTCACCCGAACAGATTCAAGAGACCCAGTACTTC
D gene: TRBD2; J gene: TRBJ2-7; clone size: NA; V gene: TRBV7-9; CDR3 protein: CASSRTSGMSYEQYF; CDR3 DNA: TGTGCCAGCAGCCGGACTAGCGGGATGTCCTACGAGCAGTACTTC
D gene: NA; J gene: TRBJ2-5; clone size: once; V gene: TRBV4-1; CDR3 protein: CASSQGGGGIETQYF; CDR3 DNA: TGCGCCAGCAGCCAGGGGGGCGGGGGAATCGAGACCCAGTACTTC
D gene: TRBD1; J gene: TRBJ1-4; clone size: NA; V gene: TRBV18; CDR3 protein: CASSPGQGEEKLFF; CDR3 DNA: TGTGCCAGCTCACCGGGACAGGGTGAGGAAAAACTGTTTTTT
D gene: NA; J gene: TRBJ1-1; clone size: NA; V gene: TRBV19; CDR3 protein: CASSSTTGGRTEAFF; CDR3 DNA: TGTGCCAGTAGTTCAACCACAGGAGGGCGTACTGAAGCTTTCTTT
D gene: NA; J gene: TRBJ2-2; clone size: NA; V gene: TRBV7-9; CDR3 protein: CASTTPQGEPNTGELFF; CDR3 DNA: TGTGCCAGCACCACACCACAAGGCGAGCCGAACACCGGGGAGCTGTTTTTT
D gene: NA; J gene: TRBJ1-3; clone size: NA; V gene: TRBV19; CDR3 protein: CASSGRGHSGNTIYF; CDR3 DNA: TGTGCCAGTAGTGGCAGGGGACACTCTGGAAACACCATATATTTT